The 12 T cell receptor beta chains presented below share a single source sample, sequenced in a study of shared clonotypes between healthy human individuals. The repertoire was sequenced with immunoSEQ multiplex PCR; TCRdb's copy has only in-frame clones and lacks some. The profile shows more than 2 million clones, roughly 94% of them singletons. Material: naive CD4+ T cells sorted from blood. As to subset: CD45RA+ positively selected. Receptor source: a man younger than 35 in good health.

The chain couples TRBV25-1 to TRBJ1-1; D remains unclear. The CDR3 contains 14 residues. Per germline, CDR1 MGHDK and CDR2 SYGVNS. With 1 base removed from V and 4 bases from J, the gap between germline ends came to 10 bases. The CDR3 sequence: CASSESRGSTEAFF. The DNA of the CDR3 is TGTGCCAGCAGTGAATCCCGGGGATCCACTGAAGCTTTCTTT. Supplemented by reference TRBV25-1 and TRBJ1-1, the full variable domain reads EADIYQTPRYLVIGTGKKITLECSQTMGHDKMYWYQQDPGMELHLIHYSYGVNSTEKGDLSSESTVSRIRTEHFPLTLESARPSHTSQYLCASSESRGSTEAFFGQGTRLTVV.

This chain links TRBV9 with TRBJ2-2; no definite D call. The germline CDR1 and CDR2 sequences are SGDLS and YYNGEE. The length of the CDR3 is 12 residues. The V end was cut by 2 bases, the J end by 3 bases, with 2 bases between. CDR3 sequence reads: CASSVYTGELFF. DNA for the CDR3: TGTGCCAGCAGCGTTTACACCGGGGAGCTGTTTTTT.

In its sample, this clone was seen once. Distinct nucleotide sequences in the sample also encode this CDR3. The CDR3 bases are TGCGCCAGCAGCCCCATCAACACCGGGGAGCTGTTTTTT. Translating gives CASSPINTGELFF. The chain recombines TRBV4-3 with TRBJ2-2; no reliable D call. This CDR3 region has 13 residues. Trimming shortened V by 4 bases and J by 2 bases, and 5 bases separated the two germline ends. Germline V gene lookup returns CDR1 LGHNA and CDR2 YSLEER.

This clone was detected only once. The chain combines TRBV30 with TRBJ1-6, with D unclear. Germline V gene lookup returns CDR1 GTSNPN and CDR2 SVGIG (reference sequence). This CDR3 comprises 12 residues. V was pared by 0 bases and J by 6 bases, with 3 bases between. Here the CDR3 reads CAWSVFNSPLHF. The CDR3 DNA follows: TGTGCCTGGAGTGTGTTTAATTCACCCCTCCACTTT.

The CDR3 loop reads CASRLDRGGTEAFF. The CDR3 nucleotides read TGTGCCAGCAGGTTAGACAGGGGGGGGACTGAAGCTTTCTTT. This chain joins TRBV27 and TRBJ1-1; 9 positions agree with TRBD1. After removal of 6 bases from V and 5 bases from J, the junction contained 7 bases not matched to a gene. The CDR3 is 14 amino acids. Germline V CDR1 and CDR2: MNHEY, SMNVEV (reference sequence).

The chain links TRBV11-2 to TRBJ2-5, with 7 bases lining up with TRBD2. Germline CDR1 SGHAT, CDR2 FQNNGV. V shed 1 base, J shed 4 bases, and the junction held 6 bases outside the gene matches. This CDR3 has 15 amino acids. The CDR3 region has the DNA TGTGCCAGCAGCTTAGTCGGCGGGAGTCGAGAGACCCAGTACTTC. It encodes CASSLVGGSRETQYF.

Regarding this clone: This may come from a read error, since a much larger clone is one base off. No conserved phenylalanine or tryptophan ends this CDR3, so it is likely a read error. The rearrangement links TRBV18 to TRBJ2-7; the D is unclear. Germline loops: CDR1 KGHSH, CDR2 LQKENI. Trimming left V 2 bases short and J 1 base short, with 9 bases between. The CDR3 sequence is 14 residues long. The CDR3 loop is CASSPTITSYEQYL. CDR3 nucleotide sequence: TGTGCCAGCTCACCAACGATCACATCCTACGAGCAGTACCTC.

J is TRBJ2-4 and V is TRBV12-5; no reliable D call. The CDR3 length is 17 residues. Germline lookup yields CDR1 LGHNT and CDR2 FRNRAP. V gave up 2 bases and J gave up 0 bases, with 14 bases separating them. CDR3 coding DNA: TGTGCTAGTGGTTTGCCCGGTCTCGTACTAGCCAAAAACATTCAGTACTTC. Amino acids: CASGLPGLVLAKNIQYF.

Notes on this clone: The identical CDR3 is also encoded by other nucleotide sequences in the sample. J is TRBJ2-3 and V is TRBV9; D is undetermined. The V end was cut by 0 bases, the J end by 4 bases, with 9 bases between. CDR1 is SGDLS and CDR2 is YYNGEE in the germline V gene. The CDR3 consists of 14 residues. In DNA, the CDR3 is TGTGCCAGCAGCGTAGAGTTAGCAGCAGATACGCAGTATTTT. Encoded protein: CASSVELAADTQYF.

This chain joins TRBV6-6 and TRBJ2-3, with TRBD1 matching 7 bases. The V gene end was trimmed by 0 bases and the J gene end by 1 base; junction bases not matched to a gene: 4. The length of the CDR3 is 16 residues. Germline V lookup: CDR1 MNHNY, CDR2 SVGAGI (reference sequence). CDR3 amino acids: CASSYSTGVGTDTQYF. The CDR3 DNA reads as TGTGCCAGCAGTTACTCTACAGGGGTGGGCACAGATACGCAGTATTTT.

V gene TRBV11-1 combines with J gene TRBJ2-1, with no clear D. The CDR3 spans 13 residues. Trimming cost V 2 bases and J 8 bases, with 10 bases left between them. Germline V CDR1 and CDR2: SGHAT, FQDESV (reference sequence). CDR3 coding DNA: TGTGCCAGCAGCTTATCGTTTCGGGATGAGCAGTTCTTC. The encoded protein is CASSLSFRDEQFF.

V and J are TRBV6-4 and TRBJ2-7; the D gene is possibly TRBD1 (5 bases). The germline V gene has CDR1 MRHNA and CDR2 SNTAGT. V was clipped by 4 bases and J by 4 bases, with 14 bases between them. The CDR3 spans 14 residues. DNA for the CDR3: TGTGCCAGCAGTGTAAGACAGCCCGATTACGAGCAGTACTTC. It specifies CASSVRQPDYEQYF.